This T cell receptor beta chain is from a study of blood T cell repertoires in COVID-19. The protocol was immunoSEQ multiplex PCR, while the TCRdb copy is restricted to in-frame clones and leaves out a portion. The repertoire holds about 140,000 clones, with around 80% as singletons. The ends were cut back, 2 bases at V and 6 bases at J, with 11 bases in the middle. The CDR3 consists of 13 residues. The germline V gene has CDR1 SGHDT and CDR2 YYEEEE. Sequenced sample: peripheral blood. The receptor comes from a man aged 55 to 70 with active or convalescent COVID-19. The chain employs TRBV5-6 and TRBJ1-1; D unclear. CDR3 in amino acids: CASSLQPIPEAFF. CDR3 sequence (DNA): TGTGCCAGCAGCTTACAGCCGATACCTGAAGCTTTCTTT. Filled out from reference TRBV5-6 and TRBJ1-1, the complete variable domain reads DAGVTQSPTHLIKTRGQQVTLRCSPKSGHDTVSWYQQALGQGPQFIFQYYEEEERQRGNFPDRFSGHQFPNYSSELNVNALLLGDSALYLCASSLQPIPEAFFGQGTRLTVV.